This T cell receptor beta chain was documented in a study of blood T cell repertoires in COVID-19. The CDR3 has 12 amino acids. V lost 5 bases to trimming and J lost 5 bases, with 10 bases between them. Per germline, CDR1 SGHAT and CDR2 FQNNGV. Assay used: immunoSEQ multiplex PCR; TCRdb lists only in-frame clones, some missing. The sample gives hundreds of thousands of clones, 80% to 90% of which show up once; around 3.9% is in the top ten. The receptor comes from a young man with acute COVID-19. Sequencing was done on a sample of PBMCs or T cells enriched from blood (not recorded which). The chain joins TRBV11-2 to TRBJ2-7; D possibly corresponds to TRBD2 (5 bases). This chain's CDR3 is CASSHPGNEQYV. The CDR3 coding sequence is TGTGCCAGCAGCCACCCGGGGAACGAGCAGTACGTC.